This T cell receptor beta chain appears in the sequencing data of a study of blood T cell repertoires in COVID-19. The protocol was immunoSEQ multiplex PCR, while the TCRdb copy is restricted to in-frame clones and leaves out a portion. The sample records just over 250,000 clones, less than 90% being singletons. This CDR3 spans 15 amino acids. Germline V gene data show CDR1 as SGHDT and CDR2 as YYEEEE. V gave up 3 bases and J gave up 0 bases, with 12 bases separating them. The rearrangement joins TRBV5-6 to TRBJ1-1, with a weak D call TRBD1 (5 bases). Sequencing input: peripheral blood. This receptor was taken from a man aged 55-75 years who had recovered from COVID-19. CDR3 nucleotide sequence: TGTGCCAGCAGCTCAACCTACAGGTTGAACACTGAAGCTTTCTTT. This codes for CASSSTYRLNTEAFF.